Listed below are T cell receptor beta chains from one sample, sequenced in a study of T cell responses to AZD1222 COVID-19 vaccine. Assay used: immunoSEQ multiplex PCR; TCRdb lists only in-frame clones, some missing. Among 110,000 to 150,000 clones, 92% were seen once, and the ten largest hold around 3.6%. The material sequenced was peripheral blood, taken on day 0 of AZD1222 vaccination. These receptors all come from an adult in good health. The CDR3 runs from the conserved cysteine through the conserved F or W. A D gene is named only where the DNA matches it firmly. Some rows have no size entry. The others give once, few or many, or a class for an expanded clone.

V	size	D	J	CDR3	DNA
TRBV19	NA	NA	TRBJ2-5	CASSIGAQTQYF	TGTGCCAGTAGTATAGGGGCTCAGACCCAGTACTTC
TRBV3-1/TRBV3-2	NA	NA	TRBJ1-4	CASSQGVIREKLFF	TGTGCCAGCAGCCAGGGAGTTATTCGTGAAAAACTGTTTTTT
TRBV5-4	NA	NA	TRBJ1-6	CASSPEKSSYNSPLHF	TGTGCCAGCAGCCCTGAAAAGAGCTCCTATAATTCACCCCTCCACTTT
TRBV27	NA	NA	TRBJ1-2	CASSFGGRSGYTF	TGTGCCAGCAGTTTCGGGGGGCGGAGTGGCTACACCTTC
TRBV28	NA	NA	TRBJ1-1	CASGLLNTEAFF	TGTGCCAGCGGCTTGTTGAACACTGAAGCTTTCTTT
TRBV5-5	NA	NA	TRBJ2-1	CASSLTGVESGEQFF	TGTGCCAGCAGCTTAACGGGGGTCGAAAGTGGTGAGCAGTTCTTC
TRBV4-1	NA	NA	TRBJ2-7	CASSQDRVGPPYEQYF	TGCGCCAGCAGCCAAGATCGGGTAGGTCCCCCCTACGAGCAGTACTTC
TRBV3-1/TRBV3-2	NA	NA	TRBJ2-2	CASSPRLFLGATGELFF	TGTGCCAGCAGCCCGAGACTCTTCCTAGGGGCCACCGGGGAGCTGTTTTTT
TRBV9	NA	NA	TRBJ1-4	CASSADQGRTNEKLFF	TGTGCCAGCAGCGCAGATCAGGGGAGGACTAATGAAAAACTGTTTTTT
TRBV27	NA	NA	TRBJ1-1	CASSPGEGHTEAFF	TGTGCCAGCAGTCCCGGGGAGGGCCACACTGAAGCTTTCTTT
TRBV15	NA	TRBD1	TRBJ1-2	CATSGQGFNYGYTF	TGTGCCACCAGCGGACAGGGGTTTAACTATGGCTACACCTTC
TRBV29-1	few	TRBD1	TRBJ2-7	CSVRSWDSSYEQYF	TGCAGCGTCCGTTCTTGGGACAGCTCCTACGAGCAGTACTTC
TRBV28	NA	NA	TRBJ2-1	CASSSGALVNEQFF	TGTGCCAGCAGTTCCGGGGCGTTGGTAAATGAGCAGTTCTTC
TRBV2	NA	TRBD1	TRBJ2-3	CASSGTAGGSDTQYF	TGTGCCAGCAGTGGGACAGCAGGGGGATCAGATACGCAGTATTTT
TRBV5-8	NA	NA	TRBJ1-1	CASSFPDGTDTEAFF	TGTGCCAGCAGCTTCCCGGACGGAACCGACACTGAAGCTTTCTTT
TRBV27	once	NA	TRBJ2-1	CASSFDGTEGQFF	TGTGCCAGCAGTTTTGACGGTACCGAGGGGCAGTTCTTC
TRBV28	NA	TRBD1	TRBJ2-4	CASRSGQGYIQYF	TGTGCCAGCAGGTCGGGACAGGGTTACATTCAGTACTTC
TRBV30	NA	TRBD1	TRBJ1-1	CAWSVRQGRMNTEAFF	TGTGCCTGGAGTGTCCGACAGGGAAGGATGAACACTGAAGCTTTCTTT
TRBV20-1	NA	TRBD1	TRBJ1-6	CSASPGQGSNSPLHF	TGCAGTGCTAGTCCGGGACAGGGGAGTAATTCACCCCTCCACTTT
TRBV19	NA	TRBD1	TRBJ1-5	CASSIPSGGFNQPQHF	TGTGCCAGTAGTATACCTTCAGGGGGGTTCAATCAGCCCCAGCATTTT
TRBV28	NA	NA	TRBJ1-2	CASIQWGNYGYTF	TGTGCCAGCATCCAGTGGGGGAACTATGGCTACACCTTC
TRBV3-1/TRBV3-2	few	TRBD2	TRBJ2-1	CASSRLAGVGGSYNEQFF	TGTGCCAGCAGCCGCCTAGCGGGAGTGGGGGGTTCCTACAATGAGCAGTTCTTC
TRBV28	NA	NA	TRBJ1-1	CASKPGEAEAFF	TGTGCCAGCAAACCGGGGGAGGCTGAAGCTTTCTTT
TRBV19	NA	TRBD1	TRBJ1-1	CASSIGTVYSEAFF	TGTGCCAGTAGTATCGGGACAGTATATTCTGAAGCTTTCTTT
TRBV7-2	NA	TRBD1	TRBJ2-7	CASSSRTGPYEQYF	TGTGCCAGCAGCTCGAGGACAGGGCCCTACGAGCAGTACTTC
TRBV30	NA	NA	TRBJ1-4	CALDGARATNEKLFF	TGTGCCTTAGACGGGGCCCGAGCAACTAATGAAAAACTGTTTTTT
TRBV9	NA	NA	TRBJ1-1	CASSPIGRAGVAFF	TGTGCCAGCAGTCCCATCGGTAGGGCAGGGGTCGCTTTCTTT
TRBV10-1	NA	NA	TRBJ1-1	CASRDGSGNTEAFF	TGCGCCAGCAGGGACGGATCGGGGAACACTGAAGCTTTCTTT
TRBV10-1	NA	TRBD2	TRBJ2-2	CASSPTAGGFGELFF	TGCGCCAGCAGTCCGACGGCGGGAGGGTTCGGGGAGCTGTTTTTT
TRBV7-6	NA	NA	TRBJ1-1	CASSLGKNEAFF	TGTGCCAGCAGCTTAGGGAAGAATGAAGCTTTCTTT
TRBV6-5	NA	NA	TRBJ2-6	CASSLDSSGANVLTF	TGTGCCAGCAGCCTTGACAGTTCCGGGGCCAACGTCCTGACTTTC
TRBV19	once	TRBD1	TRBJ2-7	CASATGTGTGEQYF	TGTGCCAGTGCCACCGGGACAGGAACGGGGGAGCAGTACTTC
TRBV24-1	NA	NA	TRBJ1-3	CAPPNVRHTIYF	TGTGCCCCCCCAAATGTCAGACACACCATATATTTT
TRBV10-3	NA	TRBD2	TRBJ2-5	CAISKLAEETQYF	TGTGCCATCAGCAAGCTAGCGGAAGAGACCCAGTACTTC
TRBV30	NA	TRBD2	TRBJ2-7	CAWSLGLAGGYEQYF	TGTGCCTGGAGTCTGGGACTAGCGGGAGGCTACGAGCAGTACTTC
TRBV7-2	NA	TRBD2	TRBJ2-7	CASSLAGTSYEQYF	TGTGCCAGCAGCTTAGCCGGGACTAGCTACGAGCAGTACTTC
TRBV5-1	NA	TRBD1	TRBJ1-5	CASSLGQGSAQHF	TGCGCCAGCAGCTTGGGACAGGGCTCAGCCCAGCATTTT
TRBV10-1	NA	NA	TRBJ2-1	CASSESWNEQFF	TGCGCCAGCAGTGAGTCGTGGAATGAGCAGTTCTTC
TRBV18	NA	NA	TRBJ2-3	CASSPPLDTQYF	TGTGCCAGCTCACCACCGTTAGATACGCAGTATTTT
TRBV19	NA	TRBD2	TRBJ2-3	CASSPPFLQAGEVDTQYF	TGTGCCAGTAGTCCACCCTTCCTGCAAGCGGGAGAGGTTGATACGCAGTATTTT
TRBV2	NA	NA	TRBJ1-2	CASSLLGGPHTF	TGTGCCAGCAGTCTCCTCGGGGGTCCGCACACCTTC
TRBV19	NA	NA	TRBJ2-3	CASSQGGGDTQYF	TGTGCCAGTTCGCAGGGAGGGGGAGATACGCAGTATTTT
TRBV19	NA	NA	TRBJ1-5	CASSFSGQPQHF	TGTGCCAGTAGTTTTAGCGGCCAGCCCCAGCATTTT
TRBV7-8	NA	TRBD2	TRBJ2-3	CASSLPKAGGSTDTQYF	TGTGCCAGCAGCTTACCCAAAGCGGGAGGGTCCACAGATACGCAGTATTTT
TRBV10-3	NA	NA	TRBJ1-1	CAISESGQQVAFF	TGTGCCATCAGTGAGTCGGGGCAGCAGGTGGCTTTCTTT
TRBV27	NA	TRBD2	TRBJ2-2	CASSRLGLAGDHGELFF	TGTGCCAGCAGTCGGTTGGGGCTAGCGGGAGATCACGGGGAGCTGTTTTTT